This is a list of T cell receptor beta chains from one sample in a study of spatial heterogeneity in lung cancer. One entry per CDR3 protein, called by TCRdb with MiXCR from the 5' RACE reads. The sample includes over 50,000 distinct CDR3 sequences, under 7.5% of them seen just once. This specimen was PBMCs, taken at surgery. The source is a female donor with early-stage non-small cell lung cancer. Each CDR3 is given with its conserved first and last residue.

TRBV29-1,CSVLAPGGTEAFF
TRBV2,CASTFRVGTEAFF
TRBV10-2,CASSQPGRPGETQYF
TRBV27,CARLNSRDRGRDYVGANVLTF
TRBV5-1,CASSLETGGNAGYTF
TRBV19,CASTTPVGQGIYGYTF
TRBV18,CASSPQLFTAKNIQYF
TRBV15,CATSTSQETQYF
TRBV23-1,CASSQNPRQGSTDTQYF
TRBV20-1,CSALIGAINTGELFF
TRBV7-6,CASSADRTGANVLTF
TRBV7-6,CASSSQGQPLAKNIQYF
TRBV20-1,CSARSQGSQPQHF
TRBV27,CASSSDRGGNQPQHF
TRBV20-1,CSASPDGFSSRQPQHF
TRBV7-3,CASGTANAGELFF
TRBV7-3,CASSPWGGTSGDTQYF
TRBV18,CASSPRMGLQETQYF
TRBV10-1,CAKPGQPREQYF